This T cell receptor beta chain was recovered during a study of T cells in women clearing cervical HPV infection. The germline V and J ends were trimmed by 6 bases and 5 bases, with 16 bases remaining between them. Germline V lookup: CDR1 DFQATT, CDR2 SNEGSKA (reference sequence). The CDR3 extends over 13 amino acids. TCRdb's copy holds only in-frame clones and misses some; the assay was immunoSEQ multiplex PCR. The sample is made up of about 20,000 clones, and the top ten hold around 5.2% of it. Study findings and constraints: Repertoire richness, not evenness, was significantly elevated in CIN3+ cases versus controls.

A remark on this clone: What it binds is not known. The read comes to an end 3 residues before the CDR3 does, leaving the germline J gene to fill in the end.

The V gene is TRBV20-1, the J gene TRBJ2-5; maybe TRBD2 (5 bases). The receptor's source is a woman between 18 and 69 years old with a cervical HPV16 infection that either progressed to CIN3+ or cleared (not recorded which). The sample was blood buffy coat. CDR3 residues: CSAFSWRVETQYF. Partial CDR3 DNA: TGCAGTGCCTTCTCTTGGCGGGTGGAGACC.